Following are 14 T cell receptor beta chains from one sample sequenced in a study of early T cells in non-severe SARS-CoV-2 infection. TCRdb independently ran MiXCR on the 5' RACE reads; one entry per CDR3 protein. The repertoire consists of roughly 65,000 distinct CDR3 sequences, with about 12% occurring once and the leading ten covering 1.5% to 2%. The sample taken for sequencing was whole blood. The receptors stem from an adult who was a healthcare worker with PCR-confirmed SARS-CoV-2 infection or an uninfected control (not recorded which).

The rearrangement joins TRBV20-1 to TRBJ1-2, with TRBD1 matching 8 bases. Trimming removed 5 bases from V and 2 bases from J; junction bases left unmatched: 4. This CDR3 spans 13 amino acids. Germline CDR1 DFQATT, CDR2 SNEGSKA (reference sequence). Here the CDR3 DNA reads TGCAGTGCTTGGACAGGGTACAACTATGGCTACACCTTC. This codes for CSAWTGYNYGYTF.

The chain employs TRBV29-1 and TRBJ2-5, with 10 bases fitting TRBD2. Germline V gives CDR1 SQVTM, CDR2 ANQGSEA. The J segment lost 4 bases and the V segment lost 7 bases, leaving 9 bases of the junction unmatched. The length of the CDR3 is 14 residues. In nucleotides, the CDR3 is TGCAGCGCTGAGCGGGGGGGTAGACGAGAGACCCAGTACTTC. This gives the protein CSAERGGRRETQYF.

This clonotype was counted only a few times. V gene TRBV29-1 combines with J gene TRBJ1-1, with D hard to call. Trimming pared 3 bases from V and 1 base from J, leaving 12 bases between. The CDR3 is made up of 14 amino acids. Per germline, CDR1 SQVTM and CDR2 ANQGSEA. The CDR3 region is CSVDRSRKNTEAFF. CDR3 coding DNA: TGCAGCGTTGATCGGTCCCGGAAGAACACTGAAGCTTTCTTT.

This clonotype has more than one count but fewer than ten. The CDR3 nucleotides are TGCAGTGCCCGGCGGACTAGCGGGGGGGCGAATGAGCAGTTCTTC. This translates into CSARRTSGGANEQFF. The gene calls are TRBV20-1 and TRBJ2-1; the match to TRBD2 covers 15 bases. The germline gives CDR1 DFQATT, CDR2 SNEGSKA (reference sequence). V shed 6 bases and J 7 bases; nucleotides not matched to a gene: 7. The CDR3 is made up of 15 amino acids.

This clonotype showed up many times. V and J are TRBV6-8 and TRBJ2-3; D may be TRBD2 (7 bases). CDR1 MNHGY and CDR2 SAAAGT come from the germline V gene. Trimming shortened V by 7 bases and J by 2 bases, and 22 bases separated the two germline ends. The CDR3 spans 17 residues. CDR3 DNA sequence: TGTGCCAGCACCCCGCCCGGGGGGCCCCATCTCACAGATACGCAGTATTTT. Protein: CASTPPGGPHLTDTQYF.

The chain carries TRBV19 and TRBJ1-4; 8 nucleotides match TRBD1. The CDR3 contains 15 residues. The V gene's germline CDR1 is LNHDA and CDR2 SQIVND (reference sequence). Trimming at V came to 3 bases and at J to 7 bases, leaving 7 bases not matched to a gene. CDR3: CASSIRGQLGEKLFF. The CDR3 nucleotides read TGTGCCAGTAGTATCAGGGGGCAACTCGGTGAAAAACTGTTTTTT.

This clonotype was seen at least ten times. In DNA, the CDR3 is TGTGCCAGCAGCTTAACCGGGACGGCGCCCTTCCCAACCGGGGAGCTGTTTTTT. Encoded protein: CASSLTGTAPFPTGELFF. This rearrangement joins TRBV7-3 to TRBJ2-2; D is possibly TRBD1 or TRBD2 (5 bases each). Per the germline V gene, CDR1 is SGHTA and CDR2 is FQGTGA. The V end was cut by 0 bases, the J end by 5 bases, with 19 bases between. This CDR3 is 18 amino acids long.

On this clonotype: A much larger clone differs from this one at a single base, so this may be a read error. The chain combines TRBV30 with TRBJ2-7; TRBD1 might be the D (6 bases). Germline V gives CDR1 GTSNPN, CDR2 SVGIG (reference sequence). The CDR3 sequence is 11 residues long. The CDR3: CVWRQVSEQYF. CDR3 DNA sequence: TGTGTCTGGAGACAGGTGAGCGAGCAGTACTTC.

The chain recombines TRBV18 with TRBJ2-1; TRBD2 is a possible D gene (6 bases). V gave up 3 bases and J gave up 10 bases, with 13 bases separating them. Germline CDR1 is KGHSH and CDR2 is LQKENI. The length of the CDR3 is 13 residues. The DNA for the CDR3 is TGTGCCAGCTCACCGGTCTTTGGGGGGGAGCAGTTCTTC. It translates to CASSPVFGGEQFF.

This clonotype was recorded a few times. This sequence joins TRBV4-3 and TRBJ2-4; D unresolved. Germline V gene lookup returns CDR1 LGHNA and CDR2 YSLEER. The CDR3 is 15 amino acids. Trimming removed 0 bases from V and 4 bases from J, with 10 bases in between. The CDR3 here is CASSQDFDWKNIQYF. The CDR3 DNA is TGCGCCAGCAGCCAAGATTTTGACTGGAAAAACATTCAGTACTTC.

This clonotype was detected many times. V usage is TRBV20-1 and J usage is TRBJ2-7; TRBD1 matches 7 bases. J was trimmed by 5 bases and V by 2 bases; bases with no gene match: 6. From germline, CDR1 is DFQATT and CDR2 SNEGSKA (reference sequence). The CDR3 sequence is 13 residues long. CDR3 coding DNA: TGCAGTGCTAGAATGCAGGGGGTCCACGAGCAGTACTTC. It specifies CSARMQGVHEQYF.

The rearrangement joins TRBV29-1 to TRBJ1-2, with D unclear. V lost 6 bases, J lost 4 bases, and 15 bases lay in between. CDR3 length: 13 amino acids. Germline CDR1 SQVTM, CDR2 ANQGSEA. DNA of the CDR3: TGCAGCGTCCCGACTACTATCCCCTATGGCTACACCTTC. Translation gives CSVPTTIPYGYTF.

The J gene is TRBJ1-1, the V gene TRBV11-1; 7 bases align to TRBD1. The CDR3 runs 15 residues. Germline V CDR1 and CDR2: SGHAT, FQDESV (reference sequence). J gave up 4 bases and V 2 bases, and 7 bases lay outside the gene matches. The CDR3 reads CASSLTDREITEAFF. In DNA form, the CDR3 reads TGTGCCAGCAGCTTAACTGACAGGGAAATCACTGAAGCTTTCTTT.

This clonotype was counted many times. CDR3 DNA sequence: TGTGCCTGGAGCACACCTAGGACAGGGTACTATGGCTACACCTTC. Amino acid sequence: CAWSTPRTGYYGYTF. This chain joins TRBV30 and TRBJ1-2, with 8 bases lining up with TRBD1. Germline V lookup: CDR1 GTSNPN, CDR2 SVGIG (reference sequence). With V trimmed by 3 bases and J by 3 bases, 9 bases remained unmatched. The CDR3 length is 15 residues. The whole variable domain, filled in from reference TRBV30 and TRBJ1-2, reads SQTIHQWPATLVQPVGSPLSLECTVEGTSNPNLYWYRQAAGRGLQLLFYSVGIGQISSEVPQNLSASRPQDRQFILSSKKLLLSDSGFYLCAWSTPRTGYYGYTFGSGTRLTVV.